These 20 T cell receptor beta chains were all obtained from the same sample, sequenced in a study of response to subunit inactivated influenza vaccine. MiXCR, run by TCRdb on the RT-PCR reads, gives a single entry per CDR3 protein. Of 600,000 to 850,000 distinct CDR3 sequences listed, 14% are singletons. Sequenced here: PBMCs from blood, sampled 14 to 15 days before vaccination. These receptor sequences come from a man aged 45-65 years who received an inactivated influenza vaccine.

Points on this clonotype: One junction end does not reproduce the germline sequence, and a read error may be involved. This chain joins TRBV2 and TRBJ2-1, with D possibly TRBD2 on 6 matching bases. The length of the CDR3 is 14 residues. Germline values: CDR1 SNHLY, CDR2 FYNNEI. The CDR3 sequence: CASARESSYSEQFF. CDR3 nucleotide sequence: TGTGCCAGCGCCCGGGAGAGCTCCTACAGTGAGCAGTTCTTC.

The CDR3 loop reads CATSPPPGQGFYEQYF. The CDR3 bases are TGTGCCACCAGTCCCCCCCCGGGACAGGGATTCTACGAGCAGTACTTC. The chain joins TRBV15 to TRBJ2-7; 9 bases match TRBD1. The germline CDR1 and CDR2 sequences are LNHNV and YYDKDF (reference sequence). CDR3 length: 16 amino acids. V lost 6 bases, J lost 3 bases, and 12 bases stayed unmatched.

This clonotype occurred a few times. The rearrangement joins TRBV29-1 to TRBJ2-5; D remains ambiguous. The CDR3 spans 12 residues. The V end was cut by 4 bases, the J end by 4 bases, with 10 bases between. Germline CDR1 is SQVTM and CDR2 is ANQGSEA. CDR3 region: CSVGLDRETQYF. The CDR3 coding sequence is TGCAGCGTTGGGTTGGATCGAGAGACCCAGTACTTC.

This clonotype was seen more than once but under ten times. The CDR3 DNA is TGCGCCAGCAGCGCAATAGCGGATGGTGAGCAGTTCTTC. It encodes CASSAIADGEQFF. The chain is built from TRBV5-1 and TRBJ2-1, with TRBD2 as a possible D gene (6 bases). V gave up 4 bases and J gave up 9 bases, with 14 bases separating them. Germline V lookup: CDR1 SGHRS, CDR2 YFSETQ. The CDR3 is 13 amino acids.

The genes are TRBV3-1 and TRBJ2-5, with D maybe TRBD2 (5 bases). This CDR3 comprises 12 residues. In germline, CDR1 is LGHDT, CDR2 YNNKEL (reference sequence). V shed 3 bases and J shed 5 bases, with 7 bases lying between them. The CDR3 DNA sequence: TGTGCCAGCAGCCACGGGGAGGAGACCCAGTACTTC. It specifies CASSHGEETQYF.

The sample holds a few counts of this clonotype. V gene TRBV10-3 combines with J gene TRBJ2-7, with 10 bases that match TRBD2. The CDR3 is made up of 15 amino acids. The V segment lost 6 bases and the J segment 3 bases; nucleotides outside the gene matches: 8. Germline V gives CDR1 ENHRY, CDR2 SYGVKD. This chain's CDR3 is CAISPPSGSFYEQYF. The CDR3 nucleotides read TGTGCCATCAGCCCCCCTAGCGGGAGTTTCTACGAGCAGTACTTC.

This clonotype was recorded a few times. The V and J genes are TRBV10-3 and TRBJ2-6; unclear D gene. Trimming took off 0 bases at V and 4 bases at J, with 10 bases between the two ends. The germline V gene encodes CDR1 ENHRY and CDR2 SYGVKD. The CDR3 has 16 amino acids. Here the CDR3 reads CAISESINWGANVLTF. DNA for the CDR3: TGTGCCATCAGTGAGTCGATTAATTGGGGGGCCAACGTCCTGACTTTC.

This clonotype was counted ten times or more. The chain couples TRBV6-5 to TRBJ2-7; 10 nucleotides match TRBD1. J was trimmed by 4 bases and V by 0 bases; bases with no gene match: 3. The CDR3 runs to 15 residues. Germline V gives CDR1 MNHEY, CDR2 SVGAGI. The CDR3 bases are TGTGCCAGCAGTTACTCGGGGACAGGGGTTTACGAGCAGTACTTC. This sequence encodes CASSYSGTGVYEQYF.

This clonotype has a handful of counts. In DNA, the CDR3 is TGTGCCAGCAGCCCAATCGACCCCTACGAGCAGTACTTC. Protein: CASSPIDPYEQYF. V and J are TRBV6-2 or TRBV6-3 and TRBJ2-7; D ambiguous. Trimming took off 6 bases at V and 2 bases at J, with 11 bases between the two ends. From germline, CDR1 is MNHEY and CDR2 SVGEGT. This CDR3 is built from 13 residues.

In its sample, this clonotype was seen a few times. The V gene is TRBV5-5, the J gene TRBJ2-7, with D possibly being TRBD2 (7 bases). The CDR3 has 16 amino acids. Per the germline V gene, CDR1 is SGHKS and CDR2 is YYEKEE (reference sequence). V lost 5 bases and J lost 3, with 21 bases in between. CDR3: CASSPVHRAGDYEQYF. Written as DNA, the CDR3 is TGTGCCAGCAGTCCGGTTCACAGGGCGGGGGACTACGAGCAGTACTTC.

This clonotype was detected only a few times. The chain combines TRBV4-3 with TRBJ2-1, with unresolved D. Germline V lookup: CDR1 LGHNA, CDR2 YSLEER. V lost 4 bases, J lost 5 bases, and 9 bases lay in between. The CDR3 spans 13 residues. This CDR3 is CASSRVGNNEQFF. The CDR3 DNA reads TGCGCCAGCAGCCGGGTGGGAAACAATGAGCAGTTCTTC.

This clonotype was seen more than once but under ten times. The chain links TRBV9 to TRBJ2-1; TRBD2 agrees at 10 bases. Germline CDR1 and CDR2: SGDLS and YYNGEE. Trimming removed 5 bases from V and 7 bases from J; junction bases left unmatched: 3. The CDR3 loop spans 13 amino acids. CDR3 protein: CASSSLAGNEQFF. The DNA for the CDR3 is TGTGCCAGCAGTTCACTAGCGGGAAATGAGCAGTTCTTC. The variable domain in full, with the rest retrieved from reference TRBV9 and TRBJ2-1, is DSGVTQTPKHLITATGQRVTLRCSPRSGDLSVYWYQQSLDQGLQFLIQYYNGEERAKGNILERFSAQQFPDLHSELNLSSLELGDSALYFCASSSLAGNEQFFGPGTRLTVL.

This clonotype was picked up a small number of times. The chain employs TRBV4-1 and TRBJ2-1; 8 nucleotides agree with TRBD2. V lost 4 bases, J lost 6 bases, and 8 bases stayed unmatched. The CDR3 is made up of 15 amino acids. Germline CDR1 MGHRA, CDR2 YSYEKL. The CDR3 nucleotides read TGCGCCAGCAGCCCACCGGGACTAGTAATCAATGAGCAGTTCTTC. It specifies CASSPPGLVINEQFF.

The chain joins TRBV18 to TRBJ1-1; D may be TRBD1 (5 bases). Per the germline V gene, CDR1 is KGHSH and CDR2 is LQKENI. The CDR3 is 13 residues long. The V end lost 8 bases, the J end lost 4 bases, and 14 bases lay between the germline ends. In DNA form, the CDR3 reads TGTGCCAGCACCGGGACCACGGTCACTGAAGCTTTCTTT. Its translation is CASTGTTVTEAFF.

This clonotype was observed a handful of times. This chain uses TRBV2 with TRBJ1-2; D gene ambiguous. V shed 8 bases and J shed 4 bases, with 20 bases lying between them. Germline CDR1 SNHLY, CDR2 FYNNEI. The CDR3 consists of 15 residues. CDR3 in DNA: TGTGCCAGCGCCGCGAGATTCGATTCCTCCTATGGCTACACCTTC. It encodes CASAARFDSSYGYTF.

The rearrangement joins TRBV27 to TRBJ2-1; TRBD2 aligns across 13 bases. CDR1 is MNHEY, CDR2 SMNVEV, per germline (reference sequence). Germline trimming cut 6 bases from V and 7 bases from J; bases unmatched to any gene: 6. The CDR3 extends over 15 amino acids. In DNA, the CDR3 is TGTGCCAGCAGACTAGCGGGAGGGTCCGTAAATGAGCAGTTCTTC. Its protein is CASRLAGGSVNEQFF.

This clonotype has at least ten counts. The rearrangement joins TRBV10-3 to TRBJ2-1; no clear D. Trimming cost V 2 bases and J 6 bases, with 8 bases left between them. This CDR3 is 13 amino acids long. CDR1 and CDR2 from the germline V gene are ENHRY and SYGVKD. CDR3 DNA: TGTGCCATCAGTGAGGCACAGAGCAATGAGCAGTTCTTC. Protein sequence: CAISEAQSNEQFF.

The chain uses TRBV6-5 and TRBJ2-7, with TRBD1 matching 9 bases. The V segment lost 4 bases and the J segment 3 bases; nucleotides outside the gene matches: 7. Germline CDR1 is MNHEY and CDR2 is SVGAGI. The CDR3 has 15 amino acids. The DNA of the CDR3 is TGTGCCAGCAGTTTGGACAGGGGCCCCATCTACGAGCAGTACTTC. Translated: CASSLDRGPIYEQYF.

This clonotype was recorded many times. This chain connects TRBV18 to TRBJ2-2; D remains unclear. The germline V and J ends were trimmed by 6 bases and 0 bases, with 5 bases remaining between them. Germline V gene lookup returns CDR1 KGHSH and CDR2 LQKENI. CDR3 length: 13 residues. CDR3 bases: TGTGCCAGCTCCGTAGCGAACACCGGGGAGCTGTTTTTT. Translated: CASSVANTGELFF.

The chain employs TRBV27 and TRBJ1-5, with 8 bases identical to TRBD1. This CDR3 spans 16 amino acids. The V segment lost 3 bases and the J segment 6 bases; nucleotides outside the gene matches: 10. The germline V gene has CDR1 MNHEY and CDR2 SMNVEV (reference sequence). The DNA of the CDR3 is TGTGCCAGCAGTTTGACAGGGGCCGCAGTGGGTCAGCCCCAGCATTTT. It encodes CASSLTGAAVGQPQHF.